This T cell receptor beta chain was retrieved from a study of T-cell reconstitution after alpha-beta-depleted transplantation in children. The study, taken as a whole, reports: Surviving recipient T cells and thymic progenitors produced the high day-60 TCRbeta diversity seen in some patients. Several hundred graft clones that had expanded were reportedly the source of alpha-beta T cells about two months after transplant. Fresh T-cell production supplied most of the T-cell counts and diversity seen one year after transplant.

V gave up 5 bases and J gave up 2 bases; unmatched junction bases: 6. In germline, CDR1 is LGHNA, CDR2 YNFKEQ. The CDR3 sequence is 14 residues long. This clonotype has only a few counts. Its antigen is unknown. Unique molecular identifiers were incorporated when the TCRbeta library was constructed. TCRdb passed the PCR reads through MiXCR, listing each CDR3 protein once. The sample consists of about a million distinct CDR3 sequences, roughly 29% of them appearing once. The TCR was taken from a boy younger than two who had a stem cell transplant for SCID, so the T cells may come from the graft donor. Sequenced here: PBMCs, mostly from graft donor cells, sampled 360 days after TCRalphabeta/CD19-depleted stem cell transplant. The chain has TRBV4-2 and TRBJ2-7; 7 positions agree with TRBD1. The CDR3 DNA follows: TGTGCCAGCAGCTACGGACAGGAGGCCTACGAGCAGTACTTC. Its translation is CASSYGQEAYEQYF.